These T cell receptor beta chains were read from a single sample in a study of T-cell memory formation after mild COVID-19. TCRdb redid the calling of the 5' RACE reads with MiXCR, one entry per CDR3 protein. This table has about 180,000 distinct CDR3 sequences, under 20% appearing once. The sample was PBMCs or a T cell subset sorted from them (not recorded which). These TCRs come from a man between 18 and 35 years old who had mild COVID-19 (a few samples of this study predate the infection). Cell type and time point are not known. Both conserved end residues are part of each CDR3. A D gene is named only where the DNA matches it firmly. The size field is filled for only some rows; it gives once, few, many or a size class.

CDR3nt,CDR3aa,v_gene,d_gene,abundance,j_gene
TGTGCCAGCAGTTCTTGGGACAGACAAGAGACCCAGTACTTC,CASSSWDRQETQYF,TRBV27,TRBD1,few,TRBJ2-5
TGTGCCAGCAGTCCTAGCGGGGGCCGCCAAGAGACCCAGTACTTC,CASSPSGGRQETQYF,TRBV5-4,TRBD2,-,TRBJ2-5
TGTGCCAGCAGTTTGGACAATTTGAACACTGAAGCTTTCTTT,CASSLDNLNTEAFF,TRBV12-3/TRBV12-4,-,few,TRBJ1-1
TGCAGTGCTTCTTTCCGGGGTGGCTACACCTTC,CSASFRGGYTF,TRBV20-1,-,few,TRBJ1-2
TGTGCCAGCAGCGTAGGGGGGGCAGAGCAGTTCTTC,CASSVGGAEQFF,TRBV9,-,-,TRBJ2-1
TGTGCCAGCAGTTTATCGGCAGGACAGGGAAGTTACACTGAAGCTTTCTTT,CASSLSAGQGSYTEAFF,TRBV27,TRBD1,-,TRBJ1-1
TGTGCCAGCAGCGGGGGGCTGGAGACCCAGTACTTC,CASSGGLETQYF,TRBV3-1,-,few,TRBJ2-5
TGTGCCAGCAGTAGGGACAGGGGGCCTGAAAAACTGTTTTTT,CASSRDRGPEKLFF,TRBV6-5,TRBD1,-,TRBJ1-4
TGTGCCAGCAGCTCCCGGGACAGACTAGCTGATACGCAGTATTTT,CASSSRDRLADTQYF,TRBV5-6,-,few,TRBJ2-3
TGCAGTGCCGCGGAGACCCAGTACTTC,CSAAETQYF,TRBV20-1,-,-,TRBJ2-5
TGTGCCATCAGTGAGTGGCCCTACAATGAGCAGTTCTTC,CAISEWPYNEQFF,TRBV10-3,-,few,TRBJ2-1
TGTGCCAGCAGCTTCCAGGCTTCACAAGAGACCCAGTACTTC,CASSFQASQETQYF,TRBV7-2,-,-,TRBJ2-5
TGCGCCAGCAGCTTGAGGCCAGGGAACAATTCACCCCTCCACTTT,CASSLRPGNNSPLHF,TRBV5-1,-,few,TRBJ1-6
TGTGCCAGCAGCCCACAGGCAACTCGGGGAGAGACCCAGTACTTC,CASSPQATRGETQYF,TRBV7-2,-,-,TRBJ2-5
TGTGCCAGCAGCCCAGAGTGGGACAACTATGGCTACACCTTC,CASSPEWDNYGYTF,TRBV7-2,-,-,TRBJ1-2
TGCGCCAGCAGCTTGGAACAGCCCTACCCCTACGAGCAGTACTTC,CASSLEQPYPYEQYF,TRBV5-1,-,few,TRBJ2-7
TGTGCCAGACACATCGACAGGGGACCCAGTCCTAGGGCAACTAATGAAAAACTGTTTTTT,CARHIDRGPSPRATNEKLFF,TRBV27,TRBD1,-,TRBJ1-4
TGTGCCAGCAGTCGGGGCGGCACGGATAATTCACCCCTCCACTTT,CASSRGGTDNSPLHF,TRBV7-2,-,many,TRBJ1-6
TGCAGCGTTGATTTTGCAGGGGGCCACGAGACCCAGTACTTC,CSVDFAGGHETQYF,TRBV29-1,TRBD1,few,TRBJ2-5
TGCGCCAGCAGTGAGTTCATACTCGTAAACAATGAGCAGTTCTTC,CASSEFILVNNEQFF,TRBV10-1,-,-,TRBJ2-1
TGCGCCAGCACCCCGAGGGGCAGCGACACCGGGGAGCTGTTTTTT,CASTPRGSDTGELFF,TRBV5-1,-,few,TRBJ2-2
TGCAGTGCTAGGGACAGTCCTTATGGCTACACCTTC,CSARDSPYGYTF,TRBV20-1,-,-,TRBJ1-2
TGTGCCAGCGCCAAGCGCAGAGCCGGGGAGCTGTTTTTT,CASAKRRAGELFF,TRBV27,-,few,TRBJ2-2
TGCGCCAGCAGCTTGGTCGGGGGCCTCCAGGGTGGGCAGTATTTT,CASSLVGGLQGGQYF,TRBV5-1,-,-,TRBJ2-3
TGTGCCAGCAGACCCACTTCAGGGGGCGCGTGGACCGGGGAGCTGTTTTTT,CASRPTSGGAWTGELFF,TRBV5-5,TRBD1,few,TRBJ2-2
TGCGCCAGCAGCGTCACAGGGACTGGAAACACCATATATTTT,CASSVTGTGNTIYF,TRBV5-1,-,once,TRBJ1-3
TGCAGTGCTAGAGCACGTGCCAAGGGCGAGCAGTACTTC,CSARARAKGEQYF,TRBV20-1,-,-,TRBJ2-7
TGTGCCAGCAGTTATCACGGTGGGAAGCCCCAGCATTTT,CASSYHGGKPQHF,TRBV5-6,-,-,TRBJ1-5
TGCAGTGCTAGTGACCTGGGACAGCTTTATGGCTACACCTTC,CSASDLGQLYGYTF,TRBV20-1,TRBD1,-,TRBJ1-2
TGTGCCAGCAGCTTAGCGCTAGGGGGCACCGGGGAGCTGTTTTTT,CASSLALGGTGELFF,TRBV7-2,-,few,TRBJ2-2
TGCAGTGCTAACGGCCGGCACCCGGGTAGTGAAAAACTGTTTTTT,CSANGRHPGSEKLFF,TRBV20-1,-,-,TRBJ1-4
TGTGCCAGCAGTGAAATGGCAGGGTGGTCGGCCCAGCATTTT,CASSEMAGWSAQHF,TRBV6-1,-,few,TRBJ1-5
TGTGCCAGCAGTTACGGGGCAGATGGCAATCAGCCCCAGCATTTT,CASSYGADGNQPQHF,TRBV6-5,-,few,TRBJ1-5
TGTGCCAGCACCGAACAGGACGGGGAGCTGTTTTTT,CASTEQDGELFF,TRBV6-5,-,few,TRBJ2-2
TGTGCCAGCAGGAATTCCCTACTGAACACCGGGGAGCTGTTTTTT,CASRNSLLNTGELFF,TRBV11-2,-,-,TRBJ2-2
TGTGCCAGCACATTAAACACCGGGGAGCTGTTTTTT,CASTLNTGELFF,TRBV12-3/TRBV12-4,-,-,TRBJ2-2
TGTGCCAGCAGCTTATGGCAGGAAAACTATGGCTACACCTTC,CASSLWQENYGYTF,TRBV5-6,-,few,TRBJ1-2
TGTGCCAGCTCCCGGGACAGGGTTTTTGGGGCCAACGTCCTGACTTTC,CASSRDRVFGANVLTF,TRBV15,TRBD1,few,TRBJ2-6
TGCAGTGCTCCCGACAGGAGTCGTTACGAGCAGTACTTC,CSAPDRSRYEQYF,TRBV20-1,-,few,TRBJ2-7
TGCAGTGCTTCCCTAGAGGGCGGAACCTCCTACGAGCAGTACTTC,CSASLEGGTSYEQYF,TRBV20-1,-,-,TRBJ2-7
TGTGCCAGCAGCGCCAATAGGGGAGAGCAGCCCCAGCATTTT,CASSANRGEQPQHF,TRBV7-2,-,few,TRBJ1-5
TGCAGCGTGAGTGCCGCGAACACCGGGGAGCTGTTTTTT,CSVSAANTGELFF,TRBV29-1,-,few,TRBJ2-2